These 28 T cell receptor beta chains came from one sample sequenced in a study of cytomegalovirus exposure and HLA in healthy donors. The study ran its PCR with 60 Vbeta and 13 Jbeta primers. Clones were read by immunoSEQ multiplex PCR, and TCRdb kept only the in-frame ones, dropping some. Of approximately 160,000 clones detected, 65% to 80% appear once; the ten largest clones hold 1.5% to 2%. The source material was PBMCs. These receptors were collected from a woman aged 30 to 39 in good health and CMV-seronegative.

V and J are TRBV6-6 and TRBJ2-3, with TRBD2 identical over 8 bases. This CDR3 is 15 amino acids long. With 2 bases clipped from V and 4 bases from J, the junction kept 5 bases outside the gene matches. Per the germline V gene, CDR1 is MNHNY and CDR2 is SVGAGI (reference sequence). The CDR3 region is CASSYGGGLSDTQYF. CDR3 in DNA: TGTGCCAGCAGTTACGGCGGGGGGTTATCAGATACGCAGTATTTT.

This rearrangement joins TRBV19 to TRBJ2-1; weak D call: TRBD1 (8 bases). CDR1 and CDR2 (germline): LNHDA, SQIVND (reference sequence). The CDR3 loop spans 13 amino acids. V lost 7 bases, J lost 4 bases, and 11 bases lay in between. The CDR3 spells CASNRGGYNEQFF. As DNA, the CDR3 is TGTGCCAGTAACAGGGGGGGGTACAATGAGCAGTTCTTC.

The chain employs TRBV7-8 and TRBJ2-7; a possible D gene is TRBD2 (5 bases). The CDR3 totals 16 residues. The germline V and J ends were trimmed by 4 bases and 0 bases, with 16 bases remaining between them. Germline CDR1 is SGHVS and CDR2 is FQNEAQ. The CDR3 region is CASSSLLDRSSYEQYF. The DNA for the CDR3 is TGTGCCAGCAGCTCTTTACTAGACCGAAGCTCCTACGAGCAGTACTTC.

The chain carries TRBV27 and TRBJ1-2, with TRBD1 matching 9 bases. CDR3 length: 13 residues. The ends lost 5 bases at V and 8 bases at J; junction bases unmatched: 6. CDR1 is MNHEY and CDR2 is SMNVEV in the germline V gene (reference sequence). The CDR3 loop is CASSVQGAGGYTF. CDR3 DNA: TGTGCCAGCAGTGTACAGGGGGCCGGGGGCTACACCTTC.

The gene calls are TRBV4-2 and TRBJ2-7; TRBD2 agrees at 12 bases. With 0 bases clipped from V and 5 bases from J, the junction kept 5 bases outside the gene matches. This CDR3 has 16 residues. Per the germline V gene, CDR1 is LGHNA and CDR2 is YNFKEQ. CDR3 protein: CASSQDGLAGGNEQYF. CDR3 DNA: TGTGCCAGCAGCCAAGATGGGCTAGCGGGAGGGAACGAGCAGTACTTC.

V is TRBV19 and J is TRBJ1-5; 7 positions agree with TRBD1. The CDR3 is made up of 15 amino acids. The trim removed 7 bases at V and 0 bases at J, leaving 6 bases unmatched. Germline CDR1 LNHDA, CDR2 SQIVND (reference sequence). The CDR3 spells CASTLGQLSNQPQHF. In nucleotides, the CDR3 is TGTGCCAGTACCCTGGGACAGCTTAGCAATCAGCCCCAGCATTTT.

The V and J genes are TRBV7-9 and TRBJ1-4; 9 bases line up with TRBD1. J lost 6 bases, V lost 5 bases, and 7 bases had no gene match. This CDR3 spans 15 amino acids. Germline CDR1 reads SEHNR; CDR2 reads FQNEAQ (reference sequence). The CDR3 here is CASSTRDREDEKLFF. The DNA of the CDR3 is TGTGCCAGCAGCACCCGGGACAGGGAGGATGAAAAACTGTTTTTT.

The CDR3 sequence is CASSQEGRTGQETQYF. The CDR3 nucleotides are TGTGCCAGCAGCCAAGAAGGCAGGACAGGACAAGAGACCCAGTACTTC. The V and J genes are TRBV4-2 and TRBJ2-5; TRBD1 matches 7 bases. In germline, CDR1 is LGHNA, CDR2 YNFKEQ. With V trimmed by 0 bases and J by 2 bases, 6 bases remained unmatched. The CDR3 has 16 amino acids.

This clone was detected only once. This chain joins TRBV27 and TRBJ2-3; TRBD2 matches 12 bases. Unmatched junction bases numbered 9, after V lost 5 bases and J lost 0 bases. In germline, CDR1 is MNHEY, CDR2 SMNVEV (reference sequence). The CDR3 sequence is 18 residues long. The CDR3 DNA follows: TGTGCCAGCAGTCACCGGACTAGCGGGGCCACTAGCACAGATACGCAGTATTTT. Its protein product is CASSHRTSGATSTDTQYF.

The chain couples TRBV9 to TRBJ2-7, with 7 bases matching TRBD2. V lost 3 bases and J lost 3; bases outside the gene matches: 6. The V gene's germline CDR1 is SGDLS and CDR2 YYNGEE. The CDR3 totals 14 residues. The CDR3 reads CASSGAGAGYEQYF. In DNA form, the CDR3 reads TGTGCCAGCAGCGGTGCGGGAGCAGGCTACGAGCAGTACTTC.

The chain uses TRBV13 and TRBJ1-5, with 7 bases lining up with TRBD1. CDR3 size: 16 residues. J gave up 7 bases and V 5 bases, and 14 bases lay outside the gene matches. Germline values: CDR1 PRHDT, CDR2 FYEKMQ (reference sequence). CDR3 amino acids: CASSNRQGGLEQPQHF. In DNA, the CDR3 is TGTGCCAGCAGCAATCGACAGGGAGGATTAGAACAGCCCCAGCATTTT.

The CDR3 reads CASSPPRGTNTEAFF. CDR3 bases: TGTGCCAGCAGTCCACCCCGGGGGACGAACACTGAAGCTTTCTTT. The chain links TRBV6-1 to TRBJ1-1; possible D gene TRBD1, 5 bases. V gave up 5 bases and J gave up 1 base, with 14 bases separating them. Germline-derived CDR1 and CDR2 are MNHNS and SASEGT. The CDR3 spans 15 residues.

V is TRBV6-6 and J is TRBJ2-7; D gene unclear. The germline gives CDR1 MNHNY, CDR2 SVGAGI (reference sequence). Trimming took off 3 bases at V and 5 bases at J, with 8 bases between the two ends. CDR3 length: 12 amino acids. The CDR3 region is CASSYSQDEQYF. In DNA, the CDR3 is TGTGCCAGCAGTTATTCGCAGGACGAGCAGTACTTC.

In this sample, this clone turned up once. CDR3 region: CASSLDFLPAGNTGELFF. DNA for the CDR3: TGCGCCAGCAGCTTGGACTTCCTCCCGGCGGGCAACACCGGGGAGCTGTTTTTT. The genes are TRBV5-1 and TRBJ2-2, with D perhaps matching TRBD2 (5 bases). CDR1 and CDR2 from the germline V gene are SGHRS and YFSETQ. This CDR3 spans 18 amino acids. Trimming cost V 0 bases and J 2 bases, with 17 bases left between them. The variable domain in full, completed from reference TRBV5-1 and TRBJ2-2, reads KAGVTQTPRYLIKTRGQQVTLSCSPISGHRSVSWYQQTPGQGLQFLFEYFSETQRNKGNFPGRFSGRQFSNSRSEMNVSTLELGDSALYLCASSLDFLPAGNTGELFFGEGSRLTVL.

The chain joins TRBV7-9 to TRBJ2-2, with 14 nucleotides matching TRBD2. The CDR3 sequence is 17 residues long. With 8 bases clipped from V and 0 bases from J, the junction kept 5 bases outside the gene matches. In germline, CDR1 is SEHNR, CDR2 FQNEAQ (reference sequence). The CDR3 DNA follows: TGTGCCAGCTATGGGACTAGCGGGAGCGCGAACACCGGGGAGCTGTTTTTT. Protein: CASYGTSGSANTGELFF.

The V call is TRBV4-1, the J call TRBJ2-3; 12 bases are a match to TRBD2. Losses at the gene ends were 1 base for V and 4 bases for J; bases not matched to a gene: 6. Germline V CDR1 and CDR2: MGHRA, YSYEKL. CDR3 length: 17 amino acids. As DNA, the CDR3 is TGCGCCAGCAGCCAAGTTTCTAGCGGGAGGGCCGCAGATACGCAGTATTTT. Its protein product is CASSQVSSGRAADTQYF.

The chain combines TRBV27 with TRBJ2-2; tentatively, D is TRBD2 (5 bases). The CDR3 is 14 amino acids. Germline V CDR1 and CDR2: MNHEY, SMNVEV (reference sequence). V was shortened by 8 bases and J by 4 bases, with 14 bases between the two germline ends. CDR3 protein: CASADWTLTGELFF. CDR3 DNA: TGTGCCAGCGCCGATTGGACTCTCACCGGGGAGCTGTTTTTT.

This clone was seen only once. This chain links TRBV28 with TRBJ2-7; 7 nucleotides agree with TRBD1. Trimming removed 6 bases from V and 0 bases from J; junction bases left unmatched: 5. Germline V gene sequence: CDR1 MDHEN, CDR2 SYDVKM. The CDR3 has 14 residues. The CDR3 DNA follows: TGTGCCAGCAGATCGGGACAGAACTCCTACGAGCAGTACTTC. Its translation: CASRSGQNSYEQYF.

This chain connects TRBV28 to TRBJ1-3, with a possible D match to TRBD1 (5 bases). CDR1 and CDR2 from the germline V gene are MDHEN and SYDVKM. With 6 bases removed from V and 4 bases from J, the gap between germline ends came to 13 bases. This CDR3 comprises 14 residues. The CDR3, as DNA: TGTGCCAGCAGCTCCCCAGGGATGGGAAACACCATATATTTT. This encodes CASSSPGMGNTIYF.

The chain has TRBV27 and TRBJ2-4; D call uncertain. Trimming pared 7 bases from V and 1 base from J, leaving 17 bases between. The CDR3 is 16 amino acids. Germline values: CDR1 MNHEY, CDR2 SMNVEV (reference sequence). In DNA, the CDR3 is TGTGCCAGCAACCCCACTCGTTCGGTGGCCAAAAACATTCAGTACTTC. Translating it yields CASNPTRSVAKNIQYF.

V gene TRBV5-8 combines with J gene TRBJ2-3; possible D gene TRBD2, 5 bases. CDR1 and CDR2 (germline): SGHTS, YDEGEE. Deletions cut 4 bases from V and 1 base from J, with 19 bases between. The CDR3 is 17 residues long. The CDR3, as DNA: TGTGCCAGCAGCCGTAGGGAGTCCGTTCCGGGCACAGATACGCAGTATTTT. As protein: CASSRRESVPGTDTQYF.

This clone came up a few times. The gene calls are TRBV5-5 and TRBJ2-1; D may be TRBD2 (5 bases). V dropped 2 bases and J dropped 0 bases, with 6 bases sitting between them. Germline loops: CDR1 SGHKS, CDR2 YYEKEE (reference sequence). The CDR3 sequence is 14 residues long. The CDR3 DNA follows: TGTGCCAGCAGCTTAGAGGGCTCCTACAATGAGCAGTTCTTC. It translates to CASSLEGSYNEQFF.

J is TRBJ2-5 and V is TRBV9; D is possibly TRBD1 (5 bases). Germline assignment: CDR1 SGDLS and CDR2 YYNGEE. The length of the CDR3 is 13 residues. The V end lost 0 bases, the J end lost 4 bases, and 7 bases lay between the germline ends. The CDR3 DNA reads TGTGCCAGCAGCGTAGCTGGGGCAGAGACCCAGTACTTC. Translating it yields CASSVAGAETQYF.

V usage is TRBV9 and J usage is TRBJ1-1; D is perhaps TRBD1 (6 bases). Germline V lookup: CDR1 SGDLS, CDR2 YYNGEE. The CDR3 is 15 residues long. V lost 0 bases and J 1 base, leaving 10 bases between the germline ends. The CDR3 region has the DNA TGTGCCAGCAGCGTAGAAGGACAGTCGAACACTGAAGCTTTCTTT. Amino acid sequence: CASSVEGQSNTEAFF. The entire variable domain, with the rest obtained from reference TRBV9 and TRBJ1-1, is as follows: DSGVTQTPKHLITATGQRVTLRCSPRSGDLSVYWYQQSLDQGLQFLIQYYNGEERAKGNILERFSAQQFPDLHSELNLSSLELGDSALYFCASSVEGQSNTEAFFGQGTRLTVV.

CDR3 nucleotides: TGCGCCAGCAGCTATAACACCAAAGTCTACGAGCAGTACTTC. Protein: CASSYNTKVYEQYF. The gene calls are TRBV5-1 and TRBJ2-7, with D unresolved. With 3 bases removed from V and 3 bases from J, the gap between germline ends came to 13 bases. The germline V gene has CDR1 SGHRS and CDR2 YFSETQ. The CDR3 contains 14 residues. Filled out from reference TRBV5-1 and TRBJ2-7, the complete variable domain reads KAGVTQTPRYLIKTRGQQVTLSCSPISGHRSVSWYQQTPGQGLQFLFEYFSETQRNKGNFPGRFSGRQFSNSRSEMNVSTLELGDSALYLCASSYNTKVYEQYFGPGTRLTVT.

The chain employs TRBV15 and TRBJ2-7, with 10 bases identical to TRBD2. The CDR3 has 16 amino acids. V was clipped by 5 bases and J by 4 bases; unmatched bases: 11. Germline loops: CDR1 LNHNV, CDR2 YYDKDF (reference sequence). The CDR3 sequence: CATSFVRLAGDYEQYF. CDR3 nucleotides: TGTGCCACCAGCTTTGTAAGGCTAGCGGGAGATTACGAGCAGTACTTC.

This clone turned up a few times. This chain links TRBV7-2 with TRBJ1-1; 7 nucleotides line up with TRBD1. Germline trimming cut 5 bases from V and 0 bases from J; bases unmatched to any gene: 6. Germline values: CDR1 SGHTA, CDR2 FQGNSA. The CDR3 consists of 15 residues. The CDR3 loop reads CASSHRDSMNTEAFF. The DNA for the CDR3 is TGTGCCAGCAGCCACCGGGACAGTATGAACACTGAAGCTTTCTTT.

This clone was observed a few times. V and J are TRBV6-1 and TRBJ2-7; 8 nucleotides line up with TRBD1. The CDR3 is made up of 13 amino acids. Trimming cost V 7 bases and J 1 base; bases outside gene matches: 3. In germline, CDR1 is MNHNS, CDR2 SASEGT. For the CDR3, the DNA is TGTGCCAGCACGACAGGGGATTCCTACGAGCAGTACTTC. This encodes CASTTGDSYEQYF.